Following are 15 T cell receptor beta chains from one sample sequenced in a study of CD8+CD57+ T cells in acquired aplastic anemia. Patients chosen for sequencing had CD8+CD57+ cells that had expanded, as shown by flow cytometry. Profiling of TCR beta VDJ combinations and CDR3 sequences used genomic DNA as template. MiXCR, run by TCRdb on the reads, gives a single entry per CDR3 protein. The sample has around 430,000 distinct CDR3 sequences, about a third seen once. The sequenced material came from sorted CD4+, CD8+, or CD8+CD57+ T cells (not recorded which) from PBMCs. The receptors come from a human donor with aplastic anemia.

The CDR3 nucleotides are TGCAGTGCTCCAGCTAAAGCTAGCGGGAGCACAGATACGCAGTATTTT. It is translated as CSAPAKASGSTDTQYF. The chain combines TRBV20-1 with TRBJ2-3, with 8 bases that match TRBD2. From germline, CDR1 is DFQATT and CDR2 SNEGSKA (reference sequence). The J segment lost 0 bases and the V segment lost 5 bases, leaving 10 bases of the junction unmatched. The CDR3 loop spans 16 amino acids.

This CDR3 reads CASGPAGTEKLFF. The CDR3, as DNA: TGTGCCAGCGGTCCAGCCGGGACAGAAAAACTGTTTTTT. The chain couples TRBV2 to TRBJ1-4, with D maybe TRBD1 (6 bases). The CDR3 is made up of 13 amino acids. Looked up from germline, CDR1 is SNHLY and CDR2 is FYNNEI. V was shortened by 8 bases and J by 8 bases, with 15 bases between the two germline ends.

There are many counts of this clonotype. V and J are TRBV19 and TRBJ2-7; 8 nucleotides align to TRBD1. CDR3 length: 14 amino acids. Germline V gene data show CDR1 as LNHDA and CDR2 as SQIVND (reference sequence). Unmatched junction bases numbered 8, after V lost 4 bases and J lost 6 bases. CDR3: CASSSPDRGSEQYF. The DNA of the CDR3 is TGTGCCAGTAGTAGCCCAGACAGGGGCAGCGAGCAGTACTTC.

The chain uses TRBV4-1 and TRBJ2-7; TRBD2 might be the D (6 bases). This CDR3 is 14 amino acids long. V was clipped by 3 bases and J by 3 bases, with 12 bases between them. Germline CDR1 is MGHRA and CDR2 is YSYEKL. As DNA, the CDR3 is TGCGCCAGCAGCCACTACGCCGGGGGCTACGAGCAGTACTTC. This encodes CASSHYAGGYEQYF.

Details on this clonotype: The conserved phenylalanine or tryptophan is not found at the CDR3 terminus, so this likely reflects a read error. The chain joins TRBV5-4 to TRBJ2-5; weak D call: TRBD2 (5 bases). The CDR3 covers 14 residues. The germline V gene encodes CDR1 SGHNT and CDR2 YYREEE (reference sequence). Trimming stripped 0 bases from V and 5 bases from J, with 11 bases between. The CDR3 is CASSLVGGSETQYL. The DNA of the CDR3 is TGTGCCAGCAGCTTGGTAGGAGGTTCGGAGACCCAGTACCTC.

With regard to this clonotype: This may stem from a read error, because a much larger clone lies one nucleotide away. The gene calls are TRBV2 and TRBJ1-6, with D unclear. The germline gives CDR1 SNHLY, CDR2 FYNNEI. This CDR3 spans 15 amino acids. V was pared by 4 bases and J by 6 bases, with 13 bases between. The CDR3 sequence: CASSVSRIVNSPLHF. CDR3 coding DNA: TGTGCCAGCAGTGTTTCCCGAATTGTTAATTCACCCCTCCACTTT.

CDR3 sequence: CASSQGTDNYGYTF. The CDR3 DNA reads TGCGCCAGCAGCCAGGGGACCGACAACTATGGCTACACCTTC. The J gene is TRBJ1-2, the V gene TRBV4-1; D might be TRBD1 (5 bases). V was cut by 3 bases and J by 2 bases, with 10 bases left in between. The CDR3 consists of 14 residues. Per the germline V gene, CDR1 is MGHRA and CDR2 is YSYEKL.

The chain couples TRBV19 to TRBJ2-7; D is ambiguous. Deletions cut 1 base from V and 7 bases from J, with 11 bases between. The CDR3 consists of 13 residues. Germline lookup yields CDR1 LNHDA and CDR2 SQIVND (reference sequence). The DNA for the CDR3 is TGTGCCAGTAGTATAGTATCCGGTCCTGAGCAGTACTTC. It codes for CASSIVSGPEQYF.

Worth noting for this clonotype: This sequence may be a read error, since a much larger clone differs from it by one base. In DNA form, the CDR3 reads TGTGCCAGCAGCCAAGCAAGGTTCGGCGAGCAGCACTTC. Its protein product is CASSQARFGEQHF. The genes are TRBV14 and TRBJ2-7; D gene unclear. This CDR3 has 13 residues. Germline CDR1 is SGHDN and CDR2 is FVKESK. Together with reference TRBV14 and TRBJ2-7, the CDR3 gives the full variable domain: EAGVTQFPSHSVIEKGQTVTLRCDPISGHDNLYWYRRVMGKEIKFLLHFVKESKQDESGMPNNRFLAERTGGTYSTLKVQPAELEDSGVYFCASSQARFGEQHFGPGTRLTVT.

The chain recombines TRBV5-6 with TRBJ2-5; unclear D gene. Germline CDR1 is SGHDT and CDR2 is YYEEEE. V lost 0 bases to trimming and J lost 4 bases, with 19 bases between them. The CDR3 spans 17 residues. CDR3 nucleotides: TGTGCCAGCAGCTTGGATCGCTGGTTTCTAGAGCGAGAGACCCAGTACTTC. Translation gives CASSLDRWFLERETQYF. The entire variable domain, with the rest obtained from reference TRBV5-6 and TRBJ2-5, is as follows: DAGVTQSPTHLIKTRGQQVTLRCSPKSGHDTVSWYQQALGQGPQFIFQYYEEEERQRGNFPDRFSGHQFPNYSSELNVNALLLGDSALYLCASSLDRWFLERETQYFGPGTRLLVL.

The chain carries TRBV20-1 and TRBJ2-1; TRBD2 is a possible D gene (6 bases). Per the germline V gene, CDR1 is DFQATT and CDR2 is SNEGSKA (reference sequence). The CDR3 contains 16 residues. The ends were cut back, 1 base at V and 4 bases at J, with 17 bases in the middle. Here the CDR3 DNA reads TGCAGTGCTAGAGTTTCTAGCGCATTATTATACAATGAGCAGTTCTTC. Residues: CSARVSSALLYNEQFF.

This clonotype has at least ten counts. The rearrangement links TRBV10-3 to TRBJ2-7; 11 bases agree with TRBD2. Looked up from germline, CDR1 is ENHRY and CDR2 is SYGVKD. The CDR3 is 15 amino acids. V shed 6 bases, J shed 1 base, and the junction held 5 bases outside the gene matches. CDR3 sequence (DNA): TGTGCCATCAGCGCCGGGACTAGCGGATCCTACGAGCAGTACTTC. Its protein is CAISAGTSGSYEQYF.

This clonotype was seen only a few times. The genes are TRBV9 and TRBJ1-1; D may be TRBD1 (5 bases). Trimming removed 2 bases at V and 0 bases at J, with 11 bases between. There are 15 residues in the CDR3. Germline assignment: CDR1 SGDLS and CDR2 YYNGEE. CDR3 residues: CASSVGGRMNTEAFF. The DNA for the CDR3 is TGTGCCAGCAGCGTTGGGGGGAGGATGAACACTGAAGCTTTCTTT.

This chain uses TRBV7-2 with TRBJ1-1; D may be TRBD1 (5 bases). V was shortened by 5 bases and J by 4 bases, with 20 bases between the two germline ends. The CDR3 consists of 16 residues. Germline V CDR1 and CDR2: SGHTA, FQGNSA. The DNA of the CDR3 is TGTGCCAGCAGCCAGGTGCTTGGGGGATGGACCACTGAAGCTTTCTTT. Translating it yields CASSQVLGGWTTEAFF.

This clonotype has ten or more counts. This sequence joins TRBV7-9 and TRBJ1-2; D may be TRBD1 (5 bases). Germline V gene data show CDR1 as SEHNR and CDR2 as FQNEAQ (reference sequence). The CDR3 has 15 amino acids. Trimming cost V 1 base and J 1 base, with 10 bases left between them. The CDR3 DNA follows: TGTGCCAGCAGCTTAGGGGGGTCAGATAACTATGGCTACACCTTC. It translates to CASSLGGSDNYGYTF.